The 9 T cell receptor beta chains in this list originate from one sample, sequenced in a study of T cell responses to AZD1222 COVID-19 vaccine. Only in-frame clones appear in the TCRdb table, and some are missing; sequencing was by immunoSEQ multiplex PCR. The data contain roughly 150,000 clones, 75% to 90% of them seen just once; the ten biggest clones take up roughly 4%. The sequences come from peripheral blood, collected on day 0 of AZD1222 vaccination. These receptors were obtained from an adult in good health.

V and J are TRBV29-1 and TRBJ2-7; no definite D call. The CDR3 covers 11 residues. Trimming stripped 5 bases from V and 6 bases from J, with 11 bases between. Per the germline V gene, CDR1 is SQVTM and CDR2 is ANQGSEA. The CDR3 DNA follows: TGCAGCGTTACTTCACCCGGCGAGCAGTACTTC. This sequence encodes CSVTSPGEQYF.

This chain links TRBV7-2 with TRBJ2-3, with no clear D. CDR3 length: 14 amino acids. Germline V gene lookup returns CDR1 SGHTA and CDR2 FQGNSA. Deletions cut 5 bases from V and 3 bases from J, with 12 bases between. CDR3 protein: CASSLRSSTDTQYF. In DNA, the CDR3 is TGTGCCAGCAGCCTACGATCGTCAACAGATACGCAGTATTTT.

This chain joins TRBV7-9 and TRBJ1-5; D is unclear. V dropped 8 bases and J dropped 0 bases, with 8 bases sitting between them. Germline V gene lookup returns CDR1 SEHNR and CDR2 FQNEAQ (reference sequence). The CDR3 runs to 13 residues. The CDR3 is CASAGYSNQPQHF. For the CDR3, the DNA is TGTGCCAGCGCGGGGTATAGCAATCAGCCCCAGCATTTT.

The chain carries TRBV15 and TRBJ1-1; D gene uncertain. Per germline, CDR1 LNHNV and CDR2 YYDKDF (reference sequence). Trimming took off 1 base at V and 4 bases at J, with 7 bases between the two ends. This CDR3 contains 13 residues. The DNA for the CDR3 is TGTGCCACCAGCAGAGGGAGAGGCACTGAAGCTTTCTTT. This encodes CATSRGRGTEAFF.

This clone appeared a few times. The CDR3 nucleotides read TGTGCCAGCAGCGTAGCTATGGTTGGACAGGGGAACACTGAAGCTTTCTTT. The encoded protein is CASSVAMVGQGNTEAFF. The chain couples TRBV9 to TRBJ1-1, with 8 bases fitting TRBD1. Germline CDR1 is SGDLS and CDR2 is YYNGEE. The junction had 8 bases not matched to a gene; V was cut back by 0 bases and J by 1 base. This CDR3 is 17 amino acids long.

This clone has only one observation. This chain uses TRBV25-1 with TRBJ2-1, with 7 bases aligning to TRBD1. This CDR3 contains 14 residues. J lost 6 bases, V lost 5 bases, and 7 bases had no gene match. CDR1 is MGHDK, CDR2 SYGVNS, per germline. The DNA of the CDR3 is TGTGCCAGCAGTAGCGACAGGGCCCTCAATGAGCAGTTCTTC. Translation: CASSSDRALNEQFF.

The rearrangement uses TRBV9 and TRBJ1-3; D is ambiguous. The germline V gene encodes CDR1 SGDLS and CDR2 YYNGEE. The CDR3 is 14 residues long. V shed 4 bases and J shed 3 bases, with 11 bases lying between them. This CDR3 reads CASSPVGFGNTIYF. The CDR3 coding sequence is TGTGCCAGCAGCCCCGTCGGATTTGGAAACACCATATATTTT.

This chain links TRBV5-8 with TRBJ1-6; 7 bases align to TRBD1. The CDR3 covers 16 residues. The ends lost 5 bases at V and 5 bases at J; junction bases unmatched: 10. CDR1 is SGHTS and CDR2 is YDEGEE in the germline V gene. CDR3 nucleotides: TGTGCCAGCAGTCGAACGACAGGGCTGGATAATTCACCCCTCCACTTT. Amino acids: CASSRTTGLDNSPLHF.

In DNA form, the CDR3 reads TGTGCCAGCAGCACGCAGGGTGGCGGCACCGGGGAGCTGTTTTTT. Protein: CASSTQGGGTGELFF. V and J are TRBV7-3 and TRBJ2-2; D is possibly TRBD1 (5 bases). Germline V gives CDR1 SGHTA, CDR2 FQGTGA. This CDR3 contains 15 residues. V was pared by 5 bases and J by 4 bases, with 14 bases between.